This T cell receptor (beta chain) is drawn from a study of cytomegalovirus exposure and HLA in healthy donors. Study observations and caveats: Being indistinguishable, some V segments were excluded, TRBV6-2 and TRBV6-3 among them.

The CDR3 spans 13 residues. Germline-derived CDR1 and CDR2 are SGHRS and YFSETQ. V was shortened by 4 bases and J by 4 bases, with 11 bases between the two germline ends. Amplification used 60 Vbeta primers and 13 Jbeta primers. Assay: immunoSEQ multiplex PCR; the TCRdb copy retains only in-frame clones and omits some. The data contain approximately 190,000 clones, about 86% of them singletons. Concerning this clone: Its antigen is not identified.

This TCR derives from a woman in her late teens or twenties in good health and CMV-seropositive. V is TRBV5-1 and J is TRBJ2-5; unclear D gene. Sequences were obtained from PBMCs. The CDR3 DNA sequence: TGCGCCAGCAGCGCTATAGAGGCAGAGACCCAGTACTTC. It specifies CASSAIEAETQYF.